Each of the 23 T cell receptor beta chains below was sequenced from the same sample in a study of T cell responses to AZD1222 COVID-19 vaccine. Sequencing used immunoSEQ multiplex PCR; TCRdb keeps in-frame clones, though not all of them. In the table there are 95,000 to 150,000 clones, over 85% of which are singletons. Sequencing was performed on peripheral blood, taken on day 0 of AZD1222 vaccination. The source is an adult in good health.

This chain links TRBV29-1 with TRBJ1-2, with unresolved D. The CDR3 spans 11 residues. V was trimmed by 6 bases and J by 7 bases, leaving 12 bases between them. The germline V gene has CDR1 SQVTM and CDR2 ANQGSEA. CDR3 nucleotide sequence: TGCAGCGTACCGGATGCCTCTGGCTACACCTTC. Amino acid sequence: CSVPDASGYTF.

The V call is TRBV20-1, the J call TRBJ2-3, with D possibly TRBD1 on 6 matching bases. This CDR3 has 14 amino acids. Deletions cut 4 bases from V and 2 bases from J, with 13 bases between. The germline gives CDR1 DFQATT, CDR2 SNEGSKA (reference sequence). The CDR3 DNA reads as TGCAGTGCTATTGACAGGATGGACACAGATACGCAGTATTTT. Translated, it gives CSAIDRMDTDTQYF.

In DNA, the CDR3 is TGTGCCAGCAGTCGGGGACAGGGCCGCGGGGAGCTGTTTTTT. Amino acids: CASSRGQGRGELFF. The V call is TRBV2, the J call TRBJ2-2; 9 bases align to TRBD1. The CDR3 is made up of 14 amino acids. The germline V gene has CDR1 SNHLY and CDR2 FYNNEI. V trimming: 5 bases; J trimming: 7 bases; junction bases outside the gene matches: 5.

The chain couples TRBV19 to TRBJ1-2; D is perhaps TRBD1 (5 bases). In germline, CDR1 is LNHDA, CDR2 SQIVND (reference sequence). CDR3 length: 11 amino acids. As DNA, the CDR3 is TGTGGGGCGGGGACCCCGTATGGCTACACCTTC. This encodes CGAGTPYGYTF. Drawing the rest from reference TRBV19 and TRBJ1-2, the complete variable domain is DGGITQSPKYLFRKEGQNVTLSCEQNLNHDAMYWYRQDPGQGLRLIYYSQIVNDFQKGDIAEGYSVSREKKESFPLTVTSAQKNPTAFYLCGAGTPYGYTFGSGTRLTVV.

The rearrangement joins TRBV7-9 to TRBJ1-2; no clear D. Per the germline V gene, CDR1 is SEHNR and CDR2 is FQNEAQ (reference sequence). V was cut by 5 bases and J by 6 bases, with 10 bases left in between. CDR3 size: 12 residues. CDR3 nucleotides: TGTGCCAGCAGCCTAGGACGAGATGGCTACACCTTC. This sequence encodes CASSLGRDGYTF.

This clone occurred a few times. This CDR3 reads CASSYSKNSNQPQHF. In DNA, the CDR3 is TGTGCCAGCAGTTACTCGAAGAATAGCAATCAGCCCCAGCATTTT. The V call is TRBV6-5, the J call TRBJ1-5; D not certain. V was pared by 0 bases and J by 0 bases, with 6 bases between. CDR1 is MNHEY, CDR2 SVGAGI, per germline. The CDR3 covers 15 residues.

The rearrangement uses TRBV5-1 and TRBJ2-7; D is uncertain. Trimming shortened V by 0 bases and J by 0 bases, and 13 bases separated the two germline ends. The CDR3 is made up of 16 amino acids. Germline V lookup: CDR1 SGHRS, CDR2 YFSETQ. Here the CDR3 DNA reads TGCGCCAGCAGCTTGGATATAGGCCTCAGCTCCTACGAGCAGTACTTC. Protein product: CASSLDIGLSSYEQYF.

The chain recombines TRBV27 with TRBJ1-2, with D unresolved. Per the germline V gene, CDR1 is MNHEY and CDR2 is SMNVEV (reference sequence). This CDR3 is 15 amino acids long. Trimming left V 3 bases short and J 2 bases short, with 13 bases between. The CDR3 sequence: CASSFTYSKNYGYTF. In DNA form, the CDR3 reads TGTGCCAGCAGTTTTACCTATTCCAAAAACTATGGCTACACCTTC.

The rearrangement links TRBV6-7 to TRBJ1-2; D remains ambiguous. TRBV6-7 is an open reading frame, and its role is uncertain. This CDR3 spans 13 amino acids. V was clipped by 5 bases and J by 4 bases, with 11 bases between them. The CDR3, as DNA: TGTGCCAGCAGTCTTCCGGATTTCTATGGCTACACCTTC. Amino acid sequence: CASSLPDFYGYTF.

The rearrangement joins TRBV7-9 to TRBJ1-2; D possibly corresponds to TRBD1 (6 bases). Germline V lookup: CDR1 SEHNR, CDR2 FQNEAQ (reference sequence). This CDR3 spans 14 amino acids. V was shortened by 6 bases and J by 4 bases, with 15 bases between the two germline ends. CDR3 residues: CASRLPGTSYGYTF. Here the CDR3 DNA reads TGTGCCAGCAGACTGCCCGGGACATCCTATGGCTACACCTTC.

This rearrangement joins TRBV18 to TRBJ1-2; maybe TRBD1 (5 bases). The germline V and J ends were trimmed by 6 bases and 6 bases, with 20 bases remaining between them. CDR1 is KGHSH and CDR2 is LQKENI in the germline V gene. The CDR3 has 15 amino acids. The CDR3 DNA reads as TGTGCCAGCTCCCCCTATTCGCAAGGGGCGGATGGCTACACCTTC. As protein: CASSPYSQGADGYTF.

This chain links TRBV18 with TRBJ2-5; 7 nucleotides match TRBD1. The CDR3 covers 14 residues. J lost 2 bases, V lost 3 bases, and 3 bases had no gene match. CDR1 is KGHSH, CDR2 LQKENI, per germline. CDR3 DNA: TGTGCCAGCTCACCGGGGACAGCACAAGAGACCCAGTACTTC. Residues: CASSPGTAQETQYF.

The rearrangement joins TRBV20-1 to TRBJ1-6, with 9 bases that match TRBD1. Unmatched junction bases numbered 9, after V lost 3 bases and J lost 9 bases. Germline CDR1 is DFQATT and CDR2 is SNEGSKA (reference sequence). This CDR3 is built from 15 residues. CDR3: CSASPGTGYGSPLHF. The CDR3 nucleotides read TGCAGTGCTAGTCCCGGGACAGGGTACGGTTCACCCCTCCACTTT.

This chain joins TRBV5-4 and TRBJ1-1; D ambiguous. The CDR3 length is 13 residues. Per the germline V gene, CDR1 is SGHNT and CDR2 is YYREEE (reference sequence). V lost 0 bases, J lost 4 bases, and 7 bases lay in between. The DNA for the CDR3 is TGTGCCAGCAGCTTGGTTGGTGTCACTGAAGCTTTCTTT. Translating gives CASSLVGVTEAFF.

About this clone itself: Other DNA sequences in this specimen translate into the identical CDR3. The chain links TRBV7-2 to TRBJ1-5, with a weak D call TRBD1 (5 bases). V lost 3 bases, J lost 4 bases, and 7 bases lay in between. The CDR3 totals 13 residues. Looked up from germline, CDR1 is SGHTA and CDR2 is FQGNSA. CDR3 loop: CASSLGRNQPQHF. In DNA, the CDR3 is TGTGCCAGCAGCTTGGGGCGGAATCAGCCCCAGCATTTT.

This clone was seen only once. The chain carries TRBV12-3 or TRBV12-4 and TRBJ1-1; D unclear. This CDR3 has 13 residues. The V end lost 0 bases, the J end lost 4 bases, and 6 bases lay between the germline ends. CDR3 nucleotide sequence: TGTGCCAGCAGTTTAGCTGAGAGCACTGAAGCTTTCTTT. As protein: CASSLAESTEAFF.

The J gene is TRBJ2-1, the V gene TRBV3-1 (or the pseudogene TRBV3-2), with TRBD2 matching 13 bases. V lost 3 bases and J lost 1; bases outside the gene matches: 6. CDR3 length: 18 residues. Looked up from germline, CDR1 is LGHDT and CDR2 is YNNKEL (reference sequence). The chain's CDR3 is CASSHWTSGSSSYNEQFF. CDR3 nucleotides: TGTGCCAGCAGCCACTGGACTAGCGGGAGTTCTTCCTACAATGAGCAGTTCTTC.

This clone was counted a single time. The chain combines TRBV6-6 with TRBJ1-5; D is unclear. The V and J ends lost 2 bases and 0 bases respectively, with 8 bases between them. Germline V lookup: CDR1 MNHNY, CDR2 SVGAGI (reference sequence). The length of the CDR3 is 15 residues. The CDR3 DNA follows: TGTGCCAGCAGTTACGGGAGTTATAGCAATCAGCCCCAGCATTTT. Translating gives CASSYGSYSNQPQHF.

This clone was recorded a few times. As DNA, the CDR3 is TGTGCCAGCAGTGAGATGGGGGGAAACACCATATATTTT. Translated, it gives CASSEMGGNTIYF. The chain employs TRBV25-1 and TRBJ1-3; D ambiguous. Trimming removed 3 bases from V and 4 bases from J, with 7 bases in between. CDR3 size: 13 residues. Germline lookup yields CDR1 MGHDK and CDR2 SYGVNS.

V usage is TRBV12-3 or TRBV12-4 and J usage is TRBJ1-1, with D uncertain. This CDR3 comprises 13 residues. V dropped 4 bases and J dropped 4 bases, with 10 bases sitting between them. The CDR3 DNA sequence: TGTGCCAGCAGTTGGGAGTTGGCCACTGAAGCTTTCTTT. Protein: CASSWELATEAFF.

This clone has just a few counts. V usage is TRBV10-3 and J usage is TRBJ2-5; a weak D match, TRBD2 (6 bases). Germline V CDR1 and CDR2: ENHRY, SYGVKD. CDR3 length equals 15 residues. With 4 bases removed from V and 5 bases from J, the gap between germline ends came to 17 bases. CDR3 DNA sequence: TGTGCCATCAGTGGGCCCAAGGAGGGCCGGGAGACCCAGTACTTC. Translated: CAISGPKEGRETQYF.

The chain combines TRBV2 with TRBJ1-3; unclear D gene. Trimming pared 4 bases from V and 2 bases from J, leaving 6 bases between. The length of the CDR3 is 13 residues. CDR1 is SNHLY and CDR2 is FYNNEI in the germline V gene. DNA for the CDR3: TGTGCCAGCAGTGGCGGTCCTGGAAACACCATATATTTT. Protein product: CASSGGPGNTIYF.

V usage is TRBV30 and J usage is TRBJ2-5; TRBD1 or TRBD2 may be the D gene (5 bases each). The CDR3 is 14 residues long. Deletions cut 3 bases from V and 5 bases from J, with 16 bases between. The V gene's germline CDR1 is GTSNPN and CDR2 SVGIG (reference sequence). The CDR3: CAWSPGAAGETQYF. The CDR3 nucleotides read TGTGCCTGGAGCCCCGGGGCCGCCGGGGAGACCCAGTACTTC.